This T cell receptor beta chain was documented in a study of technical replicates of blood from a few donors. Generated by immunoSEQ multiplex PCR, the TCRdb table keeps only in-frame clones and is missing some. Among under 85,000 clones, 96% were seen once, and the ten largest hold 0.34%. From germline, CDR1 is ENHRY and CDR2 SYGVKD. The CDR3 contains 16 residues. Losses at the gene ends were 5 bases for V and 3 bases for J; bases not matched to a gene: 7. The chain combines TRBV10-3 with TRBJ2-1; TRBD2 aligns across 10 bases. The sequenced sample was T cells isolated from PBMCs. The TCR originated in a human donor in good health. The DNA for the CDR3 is TGTGCCATCAGTACGCAGCGGGAGGGTCACTACAATGAGCAGTTCTTC. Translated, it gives CAISTQREGHYNEQFF.